The entry below describes one TCR beta chain. Its antigen is undetermined. Expansion of antigen-specific CD4+ T cells with viral peptide pools was carried out by the ViraFEST assay before sequencing. Culture lasted under 13 days before CD4+ T cell isolation. Each vaccine recipient was nucleocapsid antibody negative and had no prior SARS-CoV-2 infection. Wells containing two million PBMC each were cultured with approximately 9.2 IU/ml IL-2 and 7.5 to 10 ug/ml peptides. On both days 3 and 7, half of the culture medium was replaced with IL-2 medium. The data belong to a study of vaccination effects on CD4 cells after COVID-19. Study findings and constraints: Missing from the study were early post-infection timepoints, and its convalescent patients were few. Common cold coronavirus cross-reactivity was shown by only 1 of 255 vaccine-induced clones in healthy vaccinees.

With 2 bases clipped from V and 7 bases from J, the junction kept 10 bases outside the gene matches. The CDR3 contains 18 residues. CDR1 and CDR2 (germline): LNHNV, YYDKDF (reference sequence). Profiling relied on immunoSEQ multiplex PCR, and the TCRdb table lists in-frame clones only, not all of them. The table records tens of thousands of clones, more than 60% of them present only once. This sample comprised CD4+ T cells from PBMCs cultured with SARS-CoV-2 spike peptides, obtained before COVID-19 vaccination. The chain links TRBV15 to TRBJ2-1; 14 bases map to TRBD2. The origin of this receptor is a human donor who received a COVID-19 vaccine. Here the CDR3 reads CATSRPLTSGGAGNEQFF. The CDR3 DNA sequence: TGTGCCACCAGCAGACCTCTGACTAGCGGGGGGGCGGGAAATGAGCAGTTCTTC.